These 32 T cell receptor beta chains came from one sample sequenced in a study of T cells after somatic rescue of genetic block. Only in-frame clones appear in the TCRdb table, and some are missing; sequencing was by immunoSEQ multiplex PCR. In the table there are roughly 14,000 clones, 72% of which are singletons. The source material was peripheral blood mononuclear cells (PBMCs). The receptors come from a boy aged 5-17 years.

The CDR3 DNA is TGTGCCAGCAGTTCCCTAGACAGGCTGTACTACGAGCAGTACTTC. Translating gives CASSSLDRLYYEQYF. The chain couples TRBV6-5 to TRBJ2-7; the D gene is possibly TRBD1 (6 bases). The V end lost 4 bases, the J end lost 3 bases, and 16 bases lay between the germline ends. Germline V CDR1 and CDR2: MNHEY, SVGAGI. The CDR3 totals 15 residues.

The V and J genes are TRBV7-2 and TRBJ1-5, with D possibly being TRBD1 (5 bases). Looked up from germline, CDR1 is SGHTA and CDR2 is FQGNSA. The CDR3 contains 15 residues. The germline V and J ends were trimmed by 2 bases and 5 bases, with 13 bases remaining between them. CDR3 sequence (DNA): TGTGCCAGCAGCTTACTACAGGATGGTCATCAGCCCCAGCATTTT. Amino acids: CASSLLQDGHQPQHF. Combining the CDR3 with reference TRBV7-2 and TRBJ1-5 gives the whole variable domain GAGVSQSPSNKVTEKGKDVELRCDPISGHTALYWYRQSLGQGLEFLIYFQGNSAPDKSGLPSDRFSAERTGGSVSTLTIQRTQQEDSAVYLCASSLLQDGHQPQHFGDGTRLSIL.

The CDR3: CASSLETNSPLHF. CDR3 sequence (DNA): TGTGCCAGCAGCTTGGAGACGAATTCACCCCTCCACTTT. The V call is TRBV11-3, the J call TRBJ1-6; no clear D. The germline V gene encodes CDR1 SGHNT and CDR2 YENEEA. CDR3 length equals 13 residues. Deletions cut 3 bases from V and 7 bases from J, with 7 bases between.

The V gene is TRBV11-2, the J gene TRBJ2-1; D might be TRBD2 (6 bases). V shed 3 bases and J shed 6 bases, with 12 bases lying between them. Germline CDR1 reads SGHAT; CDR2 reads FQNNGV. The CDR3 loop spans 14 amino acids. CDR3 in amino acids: CASSFGAGLNEQFF. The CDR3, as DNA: TGTGCCAGCAGCTTTGGGGCGGGGCTCAATGAGCAGTTCTTC.

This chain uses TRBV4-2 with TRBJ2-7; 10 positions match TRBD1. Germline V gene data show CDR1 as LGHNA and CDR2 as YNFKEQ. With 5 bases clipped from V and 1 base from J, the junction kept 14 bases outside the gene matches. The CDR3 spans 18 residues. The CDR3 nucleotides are TGTGCCAGCAGCTTAGGACAGGGGGACCAGCGGATTTCCTACGAGCAGTACTTC. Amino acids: CASSLGQGDQRISYEQYF.

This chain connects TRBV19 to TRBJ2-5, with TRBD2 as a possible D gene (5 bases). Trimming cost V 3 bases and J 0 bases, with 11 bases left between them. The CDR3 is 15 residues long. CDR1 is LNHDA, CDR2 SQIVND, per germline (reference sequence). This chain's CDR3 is CASSIGRGYQETQYF. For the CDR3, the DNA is TGTGCCAGTAGTATTGGTCGAGGGTACCAAGAGACCCAGTACTTC.

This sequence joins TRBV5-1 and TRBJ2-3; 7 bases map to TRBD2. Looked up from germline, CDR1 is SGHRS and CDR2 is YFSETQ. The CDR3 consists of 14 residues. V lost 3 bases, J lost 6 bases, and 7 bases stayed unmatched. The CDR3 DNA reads TGCGCCAGCAGCTCGGGACTATCAACCGATACGCAGTATTTT. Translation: CASSSGLSTDTQYF.

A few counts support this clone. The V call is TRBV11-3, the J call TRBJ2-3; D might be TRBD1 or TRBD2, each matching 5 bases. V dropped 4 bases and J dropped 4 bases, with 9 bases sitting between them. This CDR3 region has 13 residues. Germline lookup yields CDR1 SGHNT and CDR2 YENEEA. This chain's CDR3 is CASSSRDPDTQYF. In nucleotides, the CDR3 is TGTGCCAGCAGCTCCAGGGACCCAGATACGCAGTATTTT.

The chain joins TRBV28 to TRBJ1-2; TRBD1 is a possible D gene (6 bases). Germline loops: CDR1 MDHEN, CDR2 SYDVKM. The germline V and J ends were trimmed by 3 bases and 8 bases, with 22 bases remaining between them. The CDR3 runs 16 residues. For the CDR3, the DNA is TGTGCCAGCAGTTTGCCTACTCAGGGGATGACGAAGGGCTACACCTTC. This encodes CASSLPTQGMTKGYTF.

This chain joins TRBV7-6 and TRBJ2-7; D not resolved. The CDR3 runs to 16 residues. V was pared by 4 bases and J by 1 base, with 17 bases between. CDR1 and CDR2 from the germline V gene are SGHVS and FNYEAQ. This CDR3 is CASSSLVAALSYEQYF. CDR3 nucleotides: TGTGCCAGCAGCTCCCTGGTGGCAGCCCTTTCCTACGAGCAGTACTTC.

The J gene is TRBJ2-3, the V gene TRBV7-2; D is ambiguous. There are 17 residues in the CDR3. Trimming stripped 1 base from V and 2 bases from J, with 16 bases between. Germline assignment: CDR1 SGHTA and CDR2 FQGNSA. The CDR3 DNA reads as TGTGCCAGCAGCTTAGAGTTGTTTGAGACCCCCACAGATACGCAGTATTTT. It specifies CASSLELFETPTDTQYF.

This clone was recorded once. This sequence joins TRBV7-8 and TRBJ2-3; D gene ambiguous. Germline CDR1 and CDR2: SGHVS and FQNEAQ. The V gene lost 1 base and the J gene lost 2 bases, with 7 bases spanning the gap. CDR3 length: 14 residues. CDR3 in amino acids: CASSLGLITDTQYF. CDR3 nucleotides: TGTGCCAGCAGCTTAGGGCTGATCACAGATACGCAGTATTTT.

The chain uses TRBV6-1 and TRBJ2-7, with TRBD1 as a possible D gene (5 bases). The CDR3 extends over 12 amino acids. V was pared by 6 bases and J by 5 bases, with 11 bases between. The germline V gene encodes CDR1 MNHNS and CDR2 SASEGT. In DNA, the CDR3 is TGTGCCAGCAGAAAACAGGTGGACGAGCAGTACTTC. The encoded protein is CASRKQVDEQYF.

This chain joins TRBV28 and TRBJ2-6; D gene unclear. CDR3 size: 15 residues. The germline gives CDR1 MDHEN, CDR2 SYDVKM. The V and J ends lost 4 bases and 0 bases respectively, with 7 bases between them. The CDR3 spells CASSSPASGANVLTF. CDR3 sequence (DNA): TGTGCCAGCAGTTCACCCGCCTCTGGGGCCAACGTCCTGACTTTC.

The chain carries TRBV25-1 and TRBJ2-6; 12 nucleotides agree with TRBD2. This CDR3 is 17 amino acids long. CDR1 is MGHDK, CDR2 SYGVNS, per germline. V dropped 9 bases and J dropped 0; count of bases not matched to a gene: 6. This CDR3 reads CASSSGRALSGANVLTF. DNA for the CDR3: TGTGCCAGTTCTAGCGGGAGGGCTCTCTCTGGGGCCAACGTCCTGACTTTC. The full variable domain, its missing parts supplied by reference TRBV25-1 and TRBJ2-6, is EADIYQTPRYLVIGTGKKITLECSQTMGHDKMYWYQQDPGMELHLIHYSYGVNSTEKGDLSSESTVSRIRTEHFPLTLESARPSHTSQYLCASSSGRALSGANVLTFGAGSRLTVL.

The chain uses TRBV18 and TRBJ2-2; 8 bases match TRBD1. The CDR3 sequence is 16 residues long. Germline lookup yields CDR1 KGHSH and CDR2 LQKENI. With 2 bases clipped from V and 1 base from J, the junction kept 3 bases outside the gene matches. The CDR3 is CASSPRTGLNTGELFF. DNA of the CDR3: TGTGCCAGCTCACCAAGGACAGGGTTGAACACCGGGGAGCTGTTTTTT.

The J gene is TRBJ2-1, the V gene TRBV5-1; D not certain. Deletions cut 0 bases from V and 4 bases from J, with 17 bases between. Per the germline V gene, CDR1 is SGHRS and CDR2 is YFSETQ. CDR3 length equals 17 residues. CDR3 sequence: CASSLAWVPMGYNEQFF. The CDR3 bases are TGCGCCAGCAGCTTGGCCTGGGTCCCGATGGGTTACAATGAGCAGTTCTTC. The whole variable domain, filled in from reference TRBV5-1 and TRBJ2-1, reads KAGVTQTPRYLIKTRGQQVTLSCSPISGHRSVSWYQQTPGQGLQFLFEYFSETQRNKGNFPGRFSGRQFSNSRSEMNVSTLELGDSALYLCASSLAWVPMGYNEQFFGPGTRLTVL.

Here the CDR3 DNA reads TGTGCCAGCAGGGGTGGGACAATAAAAGATACGCAGTATTTT. This codes for CASRGGTIKDTQYF. This sequence joins TRBV6-6 and TRBJ2-3, with D possibly TRBD1 on 6 matching bases. Germline lookup yields CDR1 MNHNY and CDR2 SVGAGI (reference sequence). The V end lost 6 bases, the J end lost 5 bases, and 15 bases lay between the germline ends. The CDR3 extends over 14 amino acids.

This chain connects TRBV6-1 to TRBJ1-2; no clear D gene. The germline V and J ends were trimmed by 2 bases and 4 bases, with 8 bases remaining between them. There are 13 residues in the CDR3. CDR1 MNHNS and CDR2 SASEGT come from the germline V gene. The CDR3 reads CASSEILSYGYTF. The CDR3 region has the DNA TGTGCCAGCAGTGAAATCCTCAGCTATGGCTACACCTTC.

CDR3 in amino acids: CASSPEVRTHTDTQYF. CDR3 nucleotides: TGTGCCAGCAGCCCCGAGGTCCGTACACACACAGATACGCAGTATTTT. The chain recombines TRBV7-3 with TRBJ2-3; D call uncertain. This CDR3 is built from 16 residues. V dropped 5 bases and J dropped 2 bases, with 17 bases sitting between them. Germline lookup yields CDR1 SGHTA and CDR2 FQGTGA.

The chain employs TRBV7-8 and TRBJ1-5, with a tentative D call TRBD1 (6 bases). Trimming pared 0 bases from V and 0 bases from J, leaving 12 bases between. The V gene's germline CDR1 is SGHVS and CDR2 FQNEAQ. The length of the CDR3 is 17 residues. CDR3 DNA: TGTGCCAGCAGCTTAGCCTACAGGGAAAGTAGCAATCAGCCCCAGCATTTT. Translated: CASSLAYRESSNQPQHF.

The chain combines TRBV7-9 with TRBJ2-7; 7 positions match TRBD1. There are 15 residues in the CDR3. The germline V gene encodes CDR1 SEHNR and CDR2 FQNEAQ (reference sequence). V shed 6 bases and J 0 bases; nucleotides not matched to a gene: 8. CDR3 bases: TGTGCCAGCAGGATAGGTGGGACAGCCTCCTACGAGCAGTACTTC. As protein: CASRIGGTASYEQYF.

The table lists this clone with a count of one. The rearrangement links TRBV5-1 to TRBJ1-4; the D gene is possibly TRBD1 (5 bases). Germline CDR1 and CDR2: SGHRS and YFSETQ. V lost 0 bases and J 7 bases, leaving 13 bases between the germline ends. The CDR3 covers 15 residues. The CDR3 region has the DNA TGCGCCAGCAGCTTGGATTGGGGGAAAGGTGAAAAACTGTTTTTT. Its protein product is CASSLDWGKGEKLFF.

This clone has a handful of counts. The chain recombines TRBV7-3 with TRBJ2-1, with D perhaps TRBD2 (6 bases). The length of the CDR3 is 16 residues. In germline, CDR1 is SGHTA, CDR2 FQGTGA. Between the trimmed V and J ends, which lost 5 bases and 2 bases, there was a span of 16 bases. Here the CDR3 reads CASSPLAAGTYNEQFF. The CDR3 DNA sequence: TGTGCCAGCAGCCCGTTAGCCGCGGGAACCTACAATGAGCAGTTCTTC.

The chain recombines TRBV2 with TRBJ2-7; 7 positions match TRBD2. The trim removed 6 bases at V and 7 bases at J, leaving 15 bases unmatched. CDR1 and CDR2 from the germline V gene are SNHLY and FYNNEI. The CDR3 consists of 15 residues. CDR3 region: CASRDSPGLRGEQYF. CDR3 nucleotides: TGTGCCAGCAGAGACTCCCCGGGACTGCGGGGGGAGCAGTACTTC.

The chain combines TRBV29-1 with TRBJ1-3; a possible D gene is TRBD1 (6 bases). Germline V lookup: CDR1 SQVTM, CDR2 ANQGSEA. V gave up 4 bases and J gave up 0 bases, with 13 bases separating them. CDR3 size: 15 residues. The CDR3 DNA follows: TGCAGCGTTGGCACGGGGGCCAACTCTGGAAACACCATATATTTT. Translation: CSVGTGANSGNTIYF.

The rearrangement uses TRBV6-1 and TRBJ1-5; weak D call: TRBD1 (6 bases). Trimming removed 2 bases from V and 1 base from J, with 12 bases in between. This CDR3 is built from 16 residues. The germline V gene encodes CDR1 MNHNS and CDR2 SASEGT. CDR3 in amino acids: CASSELGGASNQPQHF. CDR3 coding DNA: TGTGCCAGCAGTGAATTGGGGGGGGCGAGCAATCAGCCCCAGCATTTT.

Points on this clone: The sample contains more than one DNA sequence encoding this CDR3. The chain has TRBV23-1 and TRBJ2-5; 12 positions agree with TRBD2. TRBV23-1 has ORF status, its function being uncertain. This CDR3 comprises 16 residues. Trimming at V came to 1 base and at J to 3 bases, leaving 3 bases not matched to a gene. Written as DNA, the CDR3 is TGCGCCAGCAGTCAATGCGGACTAGCGGGAAAAGAGACCCAGTACTTC. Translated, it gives CASSQCGLAGKETQYF.

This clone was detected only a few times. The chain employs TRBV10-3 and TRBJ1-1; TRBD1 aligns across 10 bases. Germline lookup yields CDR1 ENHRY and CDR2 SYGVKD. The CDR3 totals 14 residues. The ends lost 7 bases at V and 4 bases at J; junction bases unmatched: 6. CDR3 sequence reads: CAINGQGGGTEAFF. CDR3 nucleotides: TGTGCCATCAATGGACAGGGGGGAGGCACTGAAGCTTTCTTT.

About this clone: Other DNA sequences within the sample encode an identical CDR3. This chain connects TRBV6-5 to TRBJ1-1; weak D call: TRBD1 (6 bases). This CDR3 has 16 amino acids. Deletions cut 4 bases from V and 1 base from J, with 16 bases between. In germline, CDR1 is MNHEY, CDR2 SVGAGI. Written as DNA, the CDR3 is TGTGCCAGCAGTTTTCCCGGGACAAGGGGGAACACTGAAGCTTTCTTT. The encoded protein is CASSFPGTRGNTEAFF.

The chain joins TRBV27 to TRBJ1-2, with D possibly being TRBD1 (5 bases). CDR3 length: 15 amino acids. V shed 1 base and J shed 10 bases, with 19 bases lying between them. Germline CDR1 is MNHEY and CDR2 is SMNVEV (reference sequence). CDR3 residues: CASSLLPGGLMDYTF. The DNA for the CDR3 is TGTGCCAGCAGTTTATTGCCGGGGGGACTGATGGACTACACCTTC.

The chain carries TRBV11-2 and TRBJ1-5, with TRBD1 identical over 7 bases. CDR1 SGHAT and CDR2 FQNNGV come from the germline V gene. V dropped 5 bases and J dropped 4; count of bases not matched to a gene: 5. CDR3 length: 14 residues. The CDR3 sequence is CASSGQQGNQPQHF. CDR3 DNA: TGTGCCAGCAGCGGCCAACAGGGGAATCAGCCCCAGCATTTT.